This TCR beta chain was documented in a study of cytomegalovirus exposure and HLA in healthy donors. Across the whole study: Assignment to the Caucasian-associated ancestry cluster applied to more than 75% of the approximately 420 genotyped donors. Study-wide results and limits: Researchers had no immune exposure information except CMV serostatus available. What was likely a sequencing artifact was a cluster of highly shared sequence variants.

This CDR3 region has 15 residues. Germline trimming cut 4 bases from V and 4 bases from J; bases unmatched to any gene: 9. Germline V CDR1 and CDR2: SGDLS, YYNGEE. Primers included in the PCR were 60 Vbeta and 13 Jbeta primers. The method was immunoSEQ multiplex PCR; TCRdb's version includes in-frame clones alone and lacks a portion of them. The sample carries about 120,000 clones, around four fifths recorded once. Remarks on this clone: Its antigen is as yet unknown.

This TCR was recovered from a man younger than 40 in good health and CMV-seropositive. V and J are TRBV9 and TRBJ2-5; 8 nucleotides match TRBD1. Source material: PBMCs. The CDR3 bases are TGTGCCAGCAGCACCCGGACAGGGCTGGGAGAGACCCAGTACTTC. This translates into CASSTRTGLGETQYF. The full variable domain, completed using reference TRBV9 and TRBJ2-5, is DSGVTQTPKHLITATGQRVTLRCSPRSGDLSVYWYQQSLDQGLQFLIQYYNGEERAKGNILERFSAQQFPDLHSELNLSSLELGDSALYFCASSTRTGLGETQYFGPGTRLLVL.